A selection of T cell receptor beta chains follows, all from one sample in a study of blood T cell repertoires in COVID-19. Sequencing was performed with immunoSEQ multiplex PCR; in TCRdb, only in-frame clones are kept and a portion is missing. Of about 150,000 clones detected, 70% to 85% appear once; the ten largest clones hold about 10%. Sequenced sample: peripheral blood. Receptors were obtained from a man between 60 and 75 years old who had recovered from COVID-19. CDR3s include the opening cysteine and the closing phenylalanine or tryptophan. The D gene is left open where the match is weak. Clone size is stated in some rows and not others, as once, few, many or a class when expanded.

J gene: TRBJ2-1
D gene: TRBD2
clone size: NA
V gene: TRBV11-3
CDR3 DNA: TGTGCCAGCAGCACCACTGGGCTAGCGGGAATTAATGAGCAGTTCTTC
CDR3 protein: CASSTTGLAGINEQFF

J gene: TRBJ1-2
D gene: TRBD1
clone size: NA
V gene: TRBV5-1
CDR3 DNA: TGCGCCAGCAGCCCGGGACAGAACTATGGCTACACCTTC
CDR3 protein: CASSPGQNYGYTF

J gene: TRBJ2-7
D gene: NA
clone size: NA
V gene: TRBV30
CDR3 DNA: TGTGCCTGGATGATGACTAATGGGGTTCGACAGTACTTC
CDR3 protein: CAWMMTNGVRQYF

J gene: TRBJ1-1
D gene: NA
clone size: NA
V gene: TRBV3-1/TRBV3-2
CDR3 DNA: TGTGCCAGCAGCCAAGGGGGGGGCGTCACTGAAGCTTTCTTT
CDR3 protein: CASSQGGGVTEAFF

J gene: TRBJ2-3
D gene: TRBD2
clone size: NA
V gene: TRBV28
CDR3 DNA: TGTGCCAGCACCTACGGGACTAGCGGGGGGCCCGCGCTTGTAGATACGCAGTATTTT
CDR3 protein: CASTYGTSGGPALVDTQYF

J gene: TRBJ1-2
D gene: NA
clone size: NA
V gene: TRBV18
CDR3 DNA: TGTGCCAGCTCACCCCCCGTGCTAGGCCGGGTGGATGGCTACACCTTC
CDR3 protein: CASSPPVLGRVDGYTF

J gene: TRBJ2-3
D gene: TRBD2
clone size: NA
V gene: TRBV28
CDR3 DNA: TGTGCCAGCAGTTCGGGGGGGCGGGCAGATACGCAGTATTTT
CDR3 protein: CASSSGGRADTQYF

J gene: TRBJ1-2
D gene: NA
clone size: once
V gene: TRBV14
CDR3 DNA: TGTGCCAGCAGCCAAGATGGTGCAGGGCAAGCCTATGGCTACACCTTC
CDR3 protein: CASSQDGAGQAYGYTF

J gene: TRBJ2-3
D gene: TRBD2
clone size: once
V gene: TRBV9
CDR3 DNA: TGTGCCAGCAGCGGTGGACTAGCGGGAGAGGCAGATACGCAGTATTTT
CDR3 protein: CASSGGLAGEADTQYF

J gene: TRBJ2-2
D gene: TRBD1
clone size: NA
V gene: TRBV2
CDR3 DNA: TGTGCCAGCAGTGAACTAGCAGGGGGCACCGGGGAGCTGTTTTTT
CDR3 protein: CASSELAGGTGELFF

J gene: TRBJ1-3
D gene: NA
clone size: NA
V gene: TRBV30
CDR3 DNA: TGTGCCTGGAGTGAATCAGGGGTTTCGGGAAACACCATATATTTT
CDR3 protein: CAWSESGVSGNTIYF

J gene: TRBJ1-2
D gene: NA
clone size: NA
V gene: TRBV28
CDR3 DNA: TGTGCCAGCAGCCCATCCGGGAACTATGGCTACACCTTC
CDR3 protein: CASSPSGNYGYTF

J gene: TRBJ2-3
D gene: TRBD2
clone size: NA
V gene: TRBV7-2
CDR3 DNA: TGTGCCAGCAGCCTCAGTTTAATGGCGGGAGCCACAGATACGCAGTATTTT
CDR3 protein: CASSLSLMAGATDTQYF

J gene: TRBJ1-5
D gene: NA
clone size: NA
V gene: TRBV10-3
CDR3 DNA: TGTGCCATCAGTGAGTCTTCCGACCGGGGTACTCCCCAGCATTTT
CDR3 protein: CAISESSDRGTPQHF

J gene: TRBJ1-6
D gene: NA
clone size: NA
V gene: TRBV5-1
CDR3 DNA: TGCGCCAGCGCCGGCGGGGATCCCGATTCATCCCTCCACTTT
CDR3 protein: CASAGGDPDSSLHF

J gene: TRBJ2-1
D gene: TRBD2
clone size: NA
V gene: TRBV7-3
CDR3 DNA: TGTGCCAGCAGCTCTTACGGGAGGGCCGATGAGCAGTTCTTC
CDR3 protein: CASSSYGRADEQFF

J gene: TRBJ2-7
D gene: NA
clone size: NA
V gene: TRBV7-2
CDR3 DNA: TGTGCCAGCAGCTTATTCCCCAGGGTAAATTCCTACGAGCAGTACTTC
CDR3 protein: CASSLFPRVNSYEQYF

J gene: TRBJ2-2
D gene: NA
clone size: few
V gene: TRBV7-2
CDR3 DNA: TGTGCCAGCAGCTCCGACACCGGGGAGCTGTTTTTT
CDR3 protein: CASSSDTGELFF

J gene: TRBJ2-3
D gene: NA
clone size: NA
V gene: TRBV2
CDR3 DNA: TGTGCCAGCAGCGGTAGGGGCGGGGTTAGCACAGATACGCAGTATTTT
CDR3 protein: CASSGRGGVSTDTQYF

J gene: TRBJ2-2
D gene: TRBD2
clone size: NA
V gene: TRBV2
CDR3 DNA: TGTGCCAGCAGTCTTACTAGCGGCGGCACCGGGGAGCTGTTTTTT
CDR3 protein: CASSLTSGGTGELFF

J gene: TRBJ1-1
D gene: NA
clone size: NA
V gene: TRBV28
CDR3 DNA: TGTGCCAGCAGCGCCCTGACAGGTAACACTGAAGCTTTCTTT
CDR3 protein: CASSALTGNTEAFF

J gene: TRBJ2-5
D gene: TRBD2
clone size: NA
V gene: TRBV5-1
CDR3 DNA: TGCGCCAGCAGCTTTAGAAGCGGGAGTGGCCAGTACTTC
CDR3 protein: CASSFRSGSGQYF

J gene: TRBJ2-4
D gene: NA
clone size: NA
V gene: TRBV11-2
CDR3 DNA: TGTGCCAGCAGCTTAAGTCGGGGGGCGGGGGCGGCCAAAAACATTCAGTACTTC
CDR3 protein: CASSLSRGAGAAKNIQYF